Following are 18 T cell receptor beta chains from one sample sequenced in a study of blood T cell repertoires in COVID-19. Repertoires were generated with immunoSEQ multiplex PCR, while TCRdb's copy carries only in-frame clones and drops some. The sample lists over 250,000 clones, 88% occurring once. The sample taken for sequencing was peripheral blood. These receptors were obtained from a woman aged 70-85 years with COVID-19, enrolled during active disease.

CDR3 region: CASSPSGQGNEQYF. CDR3 DNA sequence: TGTGCCAGCAGTCCCTCGGGACAGGGAAACGAGCAGTACTTC. The chain couples TRBV7-9 to TRBJ2-7, with 9 bases matching TRBD1. This CDR3 is built from 14 residues. Germline CDR1 is SEHNR and CDR2 is FQNEAQ (reference sequence). The trim removed 6 bases at V and 5 bases at J, leaving 8 bases unmatched.

This chain uses TRBV6-5 with TRBJ2-7, with D tentatively TRBD2 (6 bases). The V end lost 2 bases, the J end lost 3 bases, and 11 bases lay between the germline ends. The CDR3 covers 14 residues. The germline CDR1 and CDR2 sequences are MNHEY and SVGAGI. The CDR3 nucleotides read TGTGCCAGCAGTTACGTGGGAGGAGGCTACGAGCAGTACTTC. Amino acids: CASSYVGGGYEQYF.

A few counts support this clone. The genes are TRBV7-6 and TRBJ2-7; TRBD2 matches 7 bases. This CDR3 is built from 15 residues. The trim removed 0 bases at V and 6 bases at J, leaving 8 bases unmatched. Germline V CDR1 and CDR2: SGHVS, FNYEAQ. In DNA, the CDR3 is TGTGCCAGCAGCTTAGCGGCGGGAGAAGGCTCCGAGCAGTACTTC. It specifies CASSLAAGEGSEQYF.

The genes are TRBV5-6 and TRBJ1-1, with D unresolved. This CDR3 spans 14 amino acids. V was clipped by 1 base and J by 3 bases, with 10 bases between them. In germline, CDR1 is SGHDT, CDR2 YYEEEE. CDR3 sequence: CASSLTDWDTEAFF. The CDR3 bases are TGTGCCAGCAGCTTGACAGATTGGGACACTGAAGCTTTCTTT.

The rearrangement links TRBV25-1 to TRBJ1-5, with a weak D call TRBD1 (5 bases). Trimming cost V 8 bases and J 6 bases, with 14 bases left between them. Germline V gene lookup returns CDR1 MGHDK and CDR2 SYGVNS. The CDR3 is made up of 13 amino acids. The DNA for the CDR3 is TGTGCCAGCTCCAGGGTTGTGGGTCAGCCCCAGCATTTT. This gives the protein CASSRVVGQPQHF.

This clone was seen ten or more times. The rearrangement joins TRBV3-1 (or the pseudogene TRBV3-2) to TRBJ2-1; 8 bases are a match to TRBD2. The CDR3 length is 16 residues. Germline V gene lookup returns CDR1 LGHDT and CDR2 YNNKEL (reference sequence). V lost 5 bases to trimming and J lost 3 bases; unmatched junction nucleotides: 9. CDR3 sequence reads: CASSTGGSGIYNEQFF. CDR3 DNA: TGTGCCAGCAGCACCGGGGGTAGCGGGATCTACAATGAGCAGTTCTTC.

This clone has just one count. The V and J genes are TRBV28 and TRBJ2-7, with 10 bases aligning to TRBD2. V shed 3 bases, J shed 5 bases, and the junction held 4 bases outside the gene matches. From germline, CDR1 is MDHEN and CDR2 SYDVKM. The CDR3 extends over 14 amino acids. CDR3 residues: CASSLPSGRDEQYF. Here the CDR3 DNA reads TGTGCCAGCAGTTTGCCCAGCGGGAGGGACGAGCAGTACTTC.

This clone was seen once. This chain connects TRBV5-4 to TRBJ1-2, with a weak D call TRBD1 (5 bases). With 1 base removed from V and 5 bases from J, the gap between germline ends came to 15 bases. The CDR3 is made up of 15 amino acids. The germline gives CDR1 SGHNT, CDR2 YYREEE (reference sequence). The CDR3 DNA reads as TGTGCCAGCAGCTTGACGAGGCAGGGAGGATATGGCTACACCTTC. Translating it yields CASSLTRQGGYGYTF. The whole variable domain, filled in from reference TRBV5-4 and TRBJ1-2, reads ETGVTQSPTHLIKTRGQQVTLRCSSQSGHNTVSWYQQALGQGPQFIFQYYREEENGRGNFPPRFSGLQFPNYSSELNVNALELDDSALYLCASSLTRQGGYGYTFGSGTRLTVV.

This clone was detected once. The genes are TRBV5-6 and TRBJ2-7; no firm D call. Between the trimmed V and J ends, which lost 4 bases and 5 bases, there was a span of 16 bases. Germline CDR1 reads SGHDT; CDR2 reads YYEEEE. The CDR3 extends over 14 amino acids. The DNA of the CDR3 is TGTGCCAGCAGCGAGCGTGTGGCAAGGCACGAGCAGTACTTC. It encodes CASSERVARHEQYF. The variable domain in full, completed from reference TRBV5-6 and TRBJ2-7, reads DAGVTQSPTHLIKTRGQQVTLRCSPKSGHDTVSWYQQALGQGPQFIFQYYEEEERQRGNFPDRFSGHQFPNYSSELNVNALLLGDSALYLCASSERVARHEQYFGPGTRLTVT.

V gene TRBV6-4 combines with J gene TRBJ2-3; 11 nucleotides line up with TRBD1. Germline CDR1 reads MRHNA; CDR2 reads SNTAGT. The trim removed 10 bases at V and 2 bases at J, leaving 11 bases unmatched. The CDR3 is 16 residues long. The DNA of the CDR3 is TGTGCCACCAGCCAATCGGACAGGGGGCACACAGATACGCAGTATTTT. Protein sequence: CATSQSDRGHTDTQYF.

The chain joins TRBV2 to TRBJ1-4; D not resolved. The germline gives CDR1 SNHLY, CDR2 FYNNEI. This CDR3 has 12 residues. Trimming cost V 5 bases and J 8 bases, with 9 bases left between them. The CDR3 bases are TGTGCCAGCAGTACCACGAGGGAAAAACTGTTTTTT. It translates to CASSTTREKLFF.

The genes are TRBV14 and TRBJ2-7; D perhaps matches TRBD2 (5 bases). The CDR3 is 15 amino acids. From germline, CDR1 is SGHDN and CDR2 FVKESK. V lost 0 bases, J lost 6 bases, and 15 bases lay in between. This CDR3 reads CASSQDSRGPGEQYF. As DNA, the CDR3 is TGTGCCAGCAGCCAAGATTCTCGGGGTCCGGGCGAGCAGTACTTC.

The count of this clone is one. The chain combines TRBV5-8 with TRBJ2-2; no clear D. The CDR3 extends over 14 amino acids. V lost 6 bases and J lost 0, with 9 bases in between. In germline, CDR1 is SGHTS, CDR2 YDEGEE. The CDR3 sequence: CASTYFPNTGELFF. Written as DNA, the CDR3 is TGTGCCAGCACCTATTTCCCGAACACCGGGGAGCTGTTTTTT. Complete variable domain (other parts from reference TRBV5-8 and TRBJ2-2): EAGVTQSPTHLIKTRGQQATLRCSPISGHTSVYWYQQALGLGLQFLLWYDEGEERNRGNFPPRFSGRQFPNYSSELNVNALELEDSALYLCASTYFPNTGELFFGEGSRLTVL.

In DNA, the CDR3 is TGTGCAAGTCGCTTAGGGTTAGCGAACATCTCTGGAAACACCATATATTTT. Protein product: CASRLGLANISGNTIYF. The chain couples TRBV12-2 to TRBJ1-3. TRBV12-2 is described as a pseudogene. This CDR3 has 17 residues.

In its sample, this clone is medium-sized (0.01 to 0.1%). The CDR3 DNA is TGCGCCAGCAGCCAAGGAGGGACTAGCGGCTACGAGCAGTACTTC. It encodes CASSQGGTSGYEQYF. The gene calls are TRBV4-1 and TRBJ2-7; 11 nucleotides align to TRBD2. V dropped 1 base and J dropped 3; count of bases not matched to a gene: 2. The CDR3 consists of 15 residues. Germline V gene data show CDR1 as MGHRA and CDR2 as YSYEKL.

The rearrangement links TRBV7-9 to TRBJ1-1; the match to TRBD1 covers 7 bases. Germline values: CDR1 SEHNR, CDR2 FQNEAQ (reference sequence). After removal of 5 bases from V and 2 bases from J, the junction contained 11 bases not matched to a gene. The CDR3 runs 16 residues. CDR3 residues: CASSREGGQFNTEAFF. The CDR3 DNA reads TGTGCCAGCAGCAGAGAAGGGGGCCAGTTTAACACTGAAGCTTTCTTT.

This clone was counted between two and nine times. This chain uses TRBV27 with TRBJ1-1; possibly TRBD1 for D (5 bases). V lost 0 bases and J lost 7, with 12 bases in between. The CDR3 runs to 14 residues. The V gene's germline CDR1 is MNHEY and CDR2 SMNVEV (reference sequence). The CDR3 DNA is TGTGCCAGCAGTTTATCGGGCGGGGGTTTTGAAGCTTTCTTT. This translates into CASSLSGGGFEAFF.

The chain has TRBV6-5 and TRBJ1-6, with 8 bases lining up with TRBD1. J lost 9 bases, V lost 2 bases, and 3 bases had no gene match. From germline, CDR1 is MNHEY and CDR2 SVGAGI. This CDR3 region has 14 residues. The CDR3 DNA reads as TGTGCCAGCAGTTACGGACAGGGTGGTTCACCCCTCCACTTT. It codes for CASSYGQGGSPLHF.